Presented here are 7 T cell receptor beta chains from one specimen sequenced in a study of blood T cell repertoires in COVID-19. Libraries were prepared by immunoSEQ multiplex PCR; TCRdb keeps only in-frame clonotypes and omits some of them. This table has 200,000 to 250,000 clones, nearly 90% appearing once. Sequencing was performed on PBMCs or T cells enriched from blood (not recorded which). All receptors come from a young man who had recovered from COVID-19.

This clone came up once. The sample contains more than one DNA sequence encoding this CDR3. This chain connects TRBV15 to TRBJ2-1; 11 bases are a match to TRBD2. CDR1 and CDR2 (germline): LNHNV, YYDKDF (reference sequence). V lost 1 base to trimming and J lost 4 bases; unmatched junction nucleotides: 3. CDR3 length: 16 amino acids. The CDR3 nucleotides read TGTGCCACCAGCAGAGGACTAGCGGGACGATACAATGAGCAGTTCTTC. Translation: CATSRGLAGRYNEQFF.

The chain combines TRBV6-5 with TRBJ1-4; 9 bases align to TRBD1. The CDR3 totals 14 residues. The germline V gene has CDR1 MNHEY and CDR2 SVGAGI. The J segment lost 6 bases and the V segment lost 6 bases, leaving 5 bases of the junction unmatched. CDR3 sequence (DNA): TGTGCCAGCAGAGCCGGGACAGGGTATGAAAAACTGTTTTTT. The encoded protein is CASRAGTGYEKLFF.

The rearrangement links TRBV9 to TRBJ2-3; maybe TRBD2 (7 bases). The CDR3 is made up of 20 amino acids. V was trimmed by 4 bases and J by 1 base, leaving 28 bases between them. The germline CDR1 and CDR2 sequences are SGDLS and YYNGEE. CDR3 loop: CASSPSRSGLRGRGTDTQYF. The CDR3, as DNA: TGTGCCAGCAGCCCTTCCAGAAGTGGGCTGCGGGGGCGGGGCACAGATACGCAGTATTTT.

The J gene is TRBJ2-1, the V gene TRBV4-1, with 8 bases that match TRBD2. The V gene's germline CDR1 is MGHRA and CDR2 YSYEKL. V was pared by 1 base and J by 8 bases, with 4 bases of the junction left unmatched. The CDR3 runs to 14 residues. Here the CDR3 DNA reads TGCGCCAGCAGCCAAGGCCGGGGGGGCGATGAGCAGTTCTTC. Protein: CASSQGRGGDEQFF.

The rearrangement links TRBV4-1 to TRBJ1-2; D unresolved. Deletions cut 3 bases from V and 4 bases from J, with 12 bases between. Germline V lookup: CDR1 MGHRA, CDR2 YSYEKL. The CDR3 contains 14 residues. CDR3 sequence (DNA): TGCGCCAGCAGCCAGGTCGGAGGACCCTATGGCTACACCTTC. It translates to CASSQVGGPYGYTF.

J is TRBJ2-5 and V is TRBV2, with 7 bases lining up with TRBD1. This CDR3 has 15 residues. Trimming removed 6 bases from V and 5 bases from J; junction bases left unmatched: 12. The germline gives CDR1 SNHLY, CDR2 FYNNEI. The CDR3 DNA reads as TGTGCCAGCAGCGAAAAGGGAGTCAGGGGGGAGACCCAGTACTTC. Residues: CASSEKGVRGETQYF.

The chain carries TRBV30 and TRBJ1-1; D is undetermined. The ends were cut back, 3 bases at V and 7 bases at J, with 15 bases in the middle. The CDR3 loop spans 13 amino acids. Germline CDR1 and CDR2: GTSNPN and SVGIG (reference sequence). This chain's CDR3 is CAWREGLGREAFF. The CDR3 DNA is TGTGCCTGGAGGGAGGGTTTAGGGCGTGAAGCTTTCTTT.